Listed below are T cell receptor beta chains from one sample, sequenced in a study of blood T cells in healthy people across ages. TCRdb passed the 5' RACE reads through MiXCR, listing each CDR3 protein once. The repertoire consists of just under 900,000 distinct CDR3 sequences, with roughly 26% occurring once and the leading ten covering 17%. Sequencing was carried out using blood. These receptors originate from a woman of 80 years or more in good health. The CDR3 runs from the conserved cysteine through the conserved F or W. Fields, in order: CDR3 protein, CDR3 DNA, clone size, V gene, D gene, J gene. D genes are given only for firm matches. Rows give clone size only sometimes, using once, few, many, or a class for an expanded clone.

CDR3 protein: CASSSNRDTINQPQHF; CDR3 DNA: TGTGCCAGCAGTTCCAATCGGGACACGATAAATCAGCCCCAGCATTTT; clone size: NA; V gene: TRBV6-2/TRBV6-3; D gene: NA; J gene: TRBJ1-5
CDR3 protein: CASSRREGYTGELFF; CDR3 DNA: TGTGCCAGCAGCCGAAGGGAGGGCTACACCGGGGAGCTGTTTTTT; clone size: NA; V gene: TRBV12-3/TRBV12-4; D gene: TRBD2; J gene: TRBJ2-2
CDR3 protein: CASSSGQPPSTDTQYF; CDR3 DNA: TGCGCCAGCAGCTCCGGACAGCCACCTAGCACAGATACGCAGTATTTT; clone size: few; V gene: TRBV5-1; D gene: NA; J gene: TRBJ2-3
CDR3 protein: CASRKGLDTGELFF; CDR3 DNA: TGTGCCAGCAGGAAAGGACTAGACACCGGGGAGCTGTTTTTT; clone size: few; V gene: TRBV2; D gene: TRBD2; J gene: TRBJ2-2
CDR3 protein: CASSWGRAYGYTF; CDR3 DNA: TGTGCCAGCAGCTGGGGACGGGCCTATGGCTACACCTTC; clone size: NA; V gene: TRBV13; D gene: NA; J gene: TRBJ1-2
CDR3 protein: CSVSSTSGGFQETQFF; CDR3 DNA: TGCAGTGTTAGCTCCACTAGCGGGGGATTTCAAGAGACCCAGTTCTTC; clone size: NA; V gene: TRBV20-1; D gene: TRBD2; J gene: TRBJ2-1
CDR3 protein: CASGKDRAYEQYF; CDR3 DNA: TGTGCCAGCGGCAAGGACAGAGCCTACGAGCAGTACTTC; clone size: many; V gene: TRBV7-9; D gene: NA; J gene: TRBJ2-7
CDR3 protein: CASSLDGGIQNIQYF; CDR3 DNA: TGTGCCAGCAGCTTAGACGGGGGAATCCAAAACATTCAGTACTTC; clone size: many; V gene: TRBV7-2; D gene: NA; J gene: TRBJ2-4
CDR3 protein: CASSYPIRTGISNEQFF; CDR3 DNA: TGTGCCAGCAGTTACCCTATAAGGACAGGGATTTCCAATGAGCAGTTCTTC; clone size: few; V gene: TRBV6-2/TRBV6-3; D gene: TRBD1; J gene: TRBJ2-1
CDR3 protein: CATSRDQVFYEQYF; CDR3 DNA: TGTGCCACCAGCAGAGACCAAGTATTCTACGAGCAGTACTTC; clone size: many; V gene: TRBV15; D gene: NA; J gene: TRBJ2-7
CDR3 protein: CVSSQVGEGYANEKLFF; CDR3 DNA: TGCGTCAGCAGCCAAGTCGGCGAGGGGTATGCTAATGAAAAACTGTTTTTT; clone size: NA; V gene: TRBV4-3; D gene: NA; J gene: TRBJ1-4
CDR3 protein: CASSENRGLGETQYF; CDR3 DNA: TGTGCCAGCAGCGAGAACCGGGGATTAGGAGAGACCCAGTACTTC; clone size: few; V gene: TRBV7-9; D gene: NA; J gene: TRBJ2-5
CDR3 protein: CASSQAGVRDSPLHF; CDR3 DNA: TGTGCCAGCAGCCAAGCAGGGGTGAGGGATTCACCCCTCCACTTT; clone size: NA; V gene: TRBV3-1; D gene: NA; J gene: TRBJ1-6
CDR3 protein: CASSLGQIGETQYF; CDR3 DNA: TGTGCCAGCAGCTTAGGGCAGATCGGGGAGACCCAGTACTTC; clone size: many; V gene: TRBV7-9; D gene: NA; J gene: TRBJ2-5
CDR3 protein: CASMRQGKNEQFF; CDR3 DNA: TGTGCCAGCATGCGACAGGGGAAGAATGAGCAGTTCTTC; clone size: NA; V gene: TRBV3-1; D gene: TRBD1; J gene: TRBJ2-1
CDR3 protein: CASSFGTAGVETQYF; CDR3 DNA: TGCGCCAGCAGCTTCGGAACAGCCGGGGTTGAGACCCAGTACTTC; clone size: NA; V gene: TRBV5-1; D gene: NA; J gene: TRBJ2-5
CDR3 protein: CASSPSPHGEQYF; CDR3 DNA: TGTGCCAGCAGCCCCTCTCCTCACGGGGAGCAGTACTTC; clone size: NA; V gene: TRBV3-1; D gene: NA; J gene: TRBJ2-7
CDR3 protein: CATSDRSGGAADTQYF; CDR3 DNA: TGTGCCACCAGTGACCGGAGCGGGGGGGCCGCAGATACGCAGTATTTT; clone size: NA; V gene: TRBV7-2; D gene: TRBD2; J gene: TRBJ2-3
CDR3 protein: CASSLGRTTYEQFF; CDR3 DNA: TGTGCCAGCTCACTCGGACGGACAACCTACGAGCAGTTCTTC; clone size: NA; V gene: TRBV18; D gene: NA; J gene: TRBJ2-1
CDR3 protein: CASSPTGVDTGELFF; CDR3 DNA: TGTGCCAGCAGTCCAACAGGGGTAGACACCGGGGAGCTGTTTTTT; clone size: few; V gene: TRBV2; D gene: TRBD1; J gene: TRBJ2-2
CDR3 protein: CASSPNPTGGPSSYNEQFF; CDR3 DNA: TGTGCCAGCAGCCCTAACCCCACTGGGGGGCCGAGCTCCTACAATGAGCAGTTCTTC; clone size: NA; V gene: TRBV7-2; D gene: NA; J gene: TRBJ2-1
CDR3 protein: CASSLEGGDVQYF; CDR3 DNA: TGTGCCAGCAGTTTAGAGGGGGGAGATGTGCAGTATTTT; clone size: NA; V gene: TRBV12-3/TRBV12-4; D gene: NA; J gene: TRBJ2-3
CDR3 protein: CASSLDLVPNEQFF; CDR3 DNA: TGTGCCAGCAGCTTAGATCTAGTGCCCAATGAGCAGTTCTTC; clone size: many; V gene: TRBV11-2; D gene: NA; J gene: TRBJ2-1
CDR3 protein: CSAQKTVNTEAFF; CDR3 DNA: TGCAGTGCGCAAAAAACAGTGAACACTGAAGCTTTCTTT; clone size: few; V gene: TRBV20-1; D gene: NA; J gene: TRBJ1-1
CDR3 protein: CASSSKGDGNEKLFF; CDR3 DNA: TGTGCCAGCAGTTCCAAGGGGGATGGAAATGAAAAACTGTTTTTT; clone size: few; V gene: TRBV6-6; D gene: NA; J gene: TRBJ1-4
CDR3 protein: CASSQLGQEFNEQFF; CDR3 DNA: TGTGCCAGCAGCCAGCTGGGACAGGAATTCAATGAGCAGTTCTTC; clone size: many; V gene: TRBV3-1; D gene: TRBD1; J gene: TRBJ2-1
CDR3 protein: CSARDDRVDGYTF; CDR3 DNA: TGCAGTGCTAGAGACGACAGGGTTGATGGCTACACCTTC; clone size: many; V gene: TRBV20-1; D gene: TRBD1; J gene: TRBJ1-2
CDR3 protein: CAWNPGGEKLFF; CDR3 DNA: TGTGCCTGGAATCCGGGGGGCGAAAAACTGTTTTTT; clone size: few; V gene: TRBV30; D gene: NA; J gene: TRBJ1-4
CDR3 protein: CASSSLGTGTSGETQYF; CDR3 DNA: TGTGCCAGCAGCAGTCTCGGGACAGGGACGTCGGGAGAGACCCAGTACTTC; clone size: many; V gene: TRBV4-2; D gene: TRBD1; J gene: TRBJ2-5
CDR3 protein: CASSGGDRGAYGYTF; CDR3 DNA: TGTGCCAGCAGCGGTGGGGACAGGGGTGCCTATGGCTACACCTTC; clone size: NA; V gene: TRBV21-1; D gene: NA; J gene: TRBJ1-2
CDR3 protein: CASSIAARPYEQYF; CDR3 DNA: TGTGCCAGCAGCATAGCGGCCAGGCCCTACGAGCAGTACTTC; clone size: many; V gene: TRBV7-2; D gene: NA; J gene: TRBJ2-7
CDR3 protein: CASSVATGNTEAFF; CDR3 DNA: TGTGCCAGCAGCGTAGCTACGGGGAACACTGAAGCTTTCTTT; clone size: many; V gene: TRBV9; D gene: NA; J gene: TRBJ1-1
CDR3 protein: CASSQDGRNYGYTF; CDR3 DNA: TGTGCCAGCAGCCAAGACGGGCGGAACTATGGCTACACCTTC; clone size: NA; V gene: TRBV3-1; D gene: NA; J gene: TRBJ1-2
CDR3 protein: CASSLWSPGKEQYF; CDR3 DNA: TGTGCCAGCAGTTTATGGAGCCCCGGAAAGGAGCAGTACTTC; clone size: many; V gene: TRBV28; D gene: NA; J gene: TRBJ2-7
CDR3 protein: CASSLEGGPLYEQYF; CDR3 DNA: TGTGCCAGCAGCTTAGAGGGGGGCCCATTGTACGAGCAGTACTTC; clone size: NA; V gene: TRBV7-3; D gene: NA; J gene: TRBJ2-7
CDR3 protein: CASSSRWGYEQYF; CDR3 DNA: TGTGCCAGCAGCTCGAGATGGGGGTACGAGCAGTACTTC; clone size: NA; V gene: TRBV11-3; D gene: NA; J gene: TRBJ2-7
CDR3 protein: CASSYSLTDYNEQFF; CDR3 DNA: TGTGCCAGCAGCTATAGTTTGACAGATTACAATGAGCAGTTCTTC; clone size: many; V gene: TRBV9; D gene: NA; J gene: TRBJ2-1
CDR3 protein: CASSSPRGGRKSPVHF; CDR3 DNA: TGTGCCAGCAGCTCCCCCAGAGGTGGGAGGAAATCACCTGTCCACTTT; clone size: once; V gene: TRBV6-5; D gene: NA; J gene: TRBJ1-6
CDR3 protein: CASSYWGQGPYEQYF; CDR3 DNA: TGTGCCAGCAGTTATTGGGGACAGGGTCCCTACGAGCAGTACTTC; clone size: NA; V gene: TRBV6-5; D gene: TRBD1; J gene: TRBJ2-7
CDR3 protein: CASSLGDPPYGYTF; CDR3 DNA: TGCGCCAGCAGCTTGGGAGATCCCCCCTATGGCTACACCTTC; clone size: many; V gene: TRBV5-1; D gene: NA; J gene: TRBJ1-2
CDR3 protein: CATSESRQGLVSNEQFF; CDR3 DNA: TGTGCCACCAGTGAAAGTAGACAGGGTCTGGTGAGTAATGAGCAGTTCTTC; clone size: NA; V gene: TRBV24-1; D gene: TRBD1; J gene: TRBJ2-1
CDR3 protein: CASRPPPGGGELFF; CDR3 DNA: TGTGCCAGCAGACCGCCCCCGGGAGGGGGGGAGCTGTTTTTT; clone size: few; V gene: TRBV7-2; D gene: TRBD2; J gene: TRBJ2-2
CDR3 protein: CASSASGTSGAPSYNEQFF; CDR3 DNA: TGTGCCAGCAGTGCCTCCGGGACTAGCGGGGCACCCTCCTACAATGAGCAGTTCTTC; clone size: many; V gene: TRBV6-1; D gene: TRBD2; J gene: TRBJ2-1
CDR3 protein: CASTRRLAGGQWRDTQYF; CDR3 DNA: TGTGCCAGCACCCGCCGACTAGCGGGGGGGCAATGGAGAGATACGCAGTATTTT; clone size: few; V gene: TRBV28; D gene: TRBD2; J gene: TRBJ2-3